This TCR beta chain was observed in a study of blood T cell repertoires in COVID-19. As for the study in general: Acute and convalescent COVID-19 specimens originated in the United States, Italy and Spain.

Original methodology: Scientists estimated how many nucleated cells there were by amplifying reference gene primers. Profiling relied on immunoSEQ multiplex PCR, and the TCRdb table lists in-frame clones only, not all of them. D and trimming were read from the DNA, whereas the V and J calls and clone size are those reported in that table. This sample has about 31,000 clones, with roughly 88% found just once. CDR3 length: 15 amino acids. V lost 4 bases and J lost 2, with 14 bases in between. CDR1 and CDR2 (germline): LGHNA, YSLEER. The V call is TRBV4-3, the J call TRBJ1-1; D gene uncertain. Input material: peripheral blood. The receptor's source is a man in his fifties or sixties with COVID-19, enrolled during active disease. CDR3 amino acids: CASSPSSLPNTEAFF. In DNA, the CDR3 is TGCGCCAGCAGCCCGTCGAGCCTCCCTAACACTGAAGCTTTCTTT.